Presented here are 16 T cell receptor beta chains from one specimen sequenced in a study of CD8 T cells in ankylosing spondylitis. General observations from the study: It appeared that ankylosing spondylitis blood was characterized by a TCR beta motif of about 8 highly homologous variants.

No antigen has been assigned to these receptors. TCRdb reprocessed the 5' RACE reads with MiXCR, giving one entry per CDR3 protein. The sample consists of about 840,000 distinct CDR3 sequences, 12% of them appearing once. Source material: blood, either unsorted or a sorted T cell fraction (not recorded which). The receptors here all came from a male donor with ankylosing spondylitis.

This clonotype was seen many times. The CDR3 sequence: CSARDLRGRSTDTQYF. The CDR3 DNA reads TGCAGTGCTAGAGATTTAAGGGGGCGCTCGACAGATACGCAGTATTTT. The V call is TRBV20-1, the J call TRBJ2-3, with 7 bases aligning to TRBD1. Germline assignment: CDR1 DFQATT and CDR2 SNEGSKA (reference sequence). Trimming removed 0 bases from V and 3 bases from J; junction bases left unmatched: 9. The length of the CDR3 is 16 residues.

The sample holds a few counts of this clonotype. The V and J genes are TRBV6-5 and TRBJ1-4; TRBD1 might be the D (5 bases). The germline V gene has CDR1 MNHEY and CDR2 SVGAGI. The length of the CDR3 is 16 residues. The V and J ends lost 2 bases and 0 bases respectively, with 10 bases between them. The CDR3 DNA reads TGTGCCAGCAGTTACGGGACGTCTGCAACTAATGAAAAACTGTTTTTT. Translating gives CASSYGTSATNEKLFF.

The chain has TRBV5-6 and TRBJ1-6; maybe TRBD1 (6 bases). Between the trimmed V and J ends, which lost 4 bases and 13 bases, there was a span of 15 bases. Germline V CDR1 and CDR2: SGHDT, YYEEEE. The CDR3 is made up of 13 amino acids. In DNA, the CDR3 is TGTGCCAGCAGCACCCTACAGGGCTCGCCCCTCCACTTT. Protein product: CASSTLQGSPLHF.

This clonotype was observed a handful of times. The chain carries TRBV7-2 and TRBJ1-1; D is unresolved. Germline CDR1 is SGHTA and CDR2 is FQGNSA. Trimming removed 1 base from V and 6 bases from J, with 9 bases in between. The CDR3 is made up of 13 amino acids. The CDR3 nucleotides read TGTGCCAGCAGCTTAGAGGGAGAGGCTGAAGCTTTCTTT. This codes for CASSLEGEAEAFF.

The chain uses TRBV24-1 and TRBJ2-5; a possible D gene is TRBD2 (5 bases). V dropped 0 bases and J dropped 5 bases, with 9 bases sitting between them. The germline CDR1 and CDR2 sequences are KGHDR and SFDVKD. The CDR3 consists of 14 residues. This CDR3 reads CATSDLLAGETQYF. The CDR3 region has the DNA TGTGCCACCAGTGATTTGCTAGCTGGGGAGACCCAGTACTTC.

This clonotype has only a few counts. V and J are TRBV4-3 and TRBJ1-1, with D unclear. Germline CDR1 LGHNA, CDR2 YSLEER. The V end lost 0 bases, the J end lost 13 bases, and 18 bases lay between the germline ends. CDR3 length: 14 amino acids. The CDR3 DNA reads as TGCGCCAGCAGCCAAGACCGCGGAACTTCAAGGGATTTCTTT. It translates to CASSQDRGTSRDFF.

The table lists this clonotype with many counts. This chain uses TRBV29-1 with TRBJ1-1; unclear D gene. The germline V and J ends were trimmed by 2 bases and 0 bases, with 7 bases remaining between them. Germline V gene sequence: CDR1 SQVTM, CDR2 ANQGSEA. There are 13 residues in the CDR3. The CDR3 DNA reads TGCAGCGTTGAACGACACCTGAACACTGAAGCTTTCTTT. Residues: CSVERHLNTEAFF. The full variable domain, rest sourced from reference TRBV29-1 and TRBJ1-1, is SAVISQKPSRDICQRGTSLTIQCQVDSQVTMMFWYRQQPGQSLTLIATANQGSEATYESGFVIDKFPISRPNLTFSTLTVSNMSPEDSSIYLCSVERHLNTEAFFGQGTRLTVV.

This clonotype was seen more than once but under ten times. The rearrangement uses TRBV20-1 and TRBJ2-1; D uncertain. V was trimmed by 2 bases and J by 1 base, leaving 15 bases between them. The CDR3 sequence is 16 residues long. Looked up from germline, CDR1 is DFQATT and CDR2 is SNEGSKA (reference sequence). The CDR3 reads CSARTIKARSYNEQFF. CDR3 coding DNA: TGCAGTGCTAGAACGATAAAGGCCAGGTCCTACAATGAGCAGTTCTTC.

This sequence joins TRBV7-2 and TRBJ2-4; D possibly uses TRBD1 or TRBD2 (5 bases each). The CDR3 consists of 14 residues. The germline V gene encodes CDR1 SGHTA and CDR2 FQGNSA. V was trimmed by 7 bases and J by 1 base, leaving 11 bases between them. The CDR3 loop is CASTGTLAKNIQYF. The CDR3 region has the DNA TGTGCCAGCACCGGGACGTTGGCCAAAAACATTCAGTACTTC.

This clonotype has at least ten counts. The CDR3 loop is CASSYSSASSSYEQYF. CDR3 sequence (DNA): TGTGCCAGCAGTTACTCGAGCGCCAGTAGCTCCTACGAGCAGTACTTC. The chain couples TRBV6-5 to TRBJ2-7; no reliable D call. Per the germline V gene, CDR1 is MNHEY and CDR2 is SVGAGI. The CDR3 is 16 amino acids. Trimming took off 0 bases at V and 0 bases at J, with 12 bases between the two ends.

This clonotype has ten or more counts. The chain joins TRBV29-1 to TRBJ1-2, with 8 positions matching TRBD1. Germline V gene lookup returns CDR1 SQVTM and CDR2 ANQGSEA. There are 11 residues in the CDR3. Losses at the gene ends were 7 bases for V and 3 bases for J; bases not matched to a gene: 1. CDR3 sequence reads: CSEGQDYGYTF. The CDR3 nucleotides are TGCAGCGAGGGACAGGACTATGGCTACACCTTC. Using reference TRBV29-1 and TRBJ1-2 for the parts outside the CDR3, the full variable domain is SAVISQKPSRDICQRGTSLTIQCQVDSQVTMMFWYRQQPGQSLTLIATANQGSEATYESGFVIDKFPISRPNLTFSTLTVSNMSPEDSSIYLCSEGQDYGYTFGSGTRLTVV.

DNA for the CDR3: TGTGCCAGCAGTTACTCGGCGGGAGATCAAGAGACCCAGTACTTC. Amino acids: CASSYSAGDQETQYF. J is TRBJ2-5 and V is TRBV6-2 or TRBV6-3; 7 positions agree with TRBD2. The CDR3 runs 15 residues. Germline loops: CDR1 MNHEY, CDR2 SVGEGT. Unmatched junction bases numbered 3, after V lost 0 bases and J lost 2 bases.

This clonotype was observed a few times. This chain links TRBV4-3 with TRBJ1-1; D is uncertain. Trimming took 4 bases from V and 0 from J, leaving 9 bases between them. This CDR3 has 14 amino acids. From germline, CDR1 is LGHNA and CDR2 YSLEER. Here the CDR3 reads CASSRAEMNTEAFF. CDR3 nucleotides: TGCGCCAGCAGCCGAGCCGAGATGAACACTGAAGCTTTCTTT.

This clonotype was detected a few times. The rearrangement links TRBV5-1 to TRBJ2-2; 7 nucleotides align to TRBD2. The V gene end was trimmed by 3 bases and the J gene end by 8 bases; junction bases not matched to a gene: 10. The germline V gene has CDR1 SGHRS and CDR2 YFSETQ. The CDR3 extends over 15 amino acids. CDR3 residues: CASSSLAGRTGELFF. The CDR3 coding sequence is TGCGCCAGCAGCTCCTTAGCGGGTCGGACGGGGGAGCTGTTTTTT. The whole variable domain, remainder taken from reference TRBV5-1 and TRBJ2-2, is KAGVTQTPRYLIKTRGQQVTLSCSPISGHRSVSWYQQTPGQGLQFLFEYFSETQRNKGNFPGRFSGRQFSNSRSEMNVSTLELGDSALYLCASSSLAGRTGELFFGEGSRLTVL.

There are many counts of this clonotype. The gene calls are TRBV9 and TRBJ2-5, with D possibly TRBD2 on 6 matching bases. CDR3 size: 15 residues. V lost 5 bases and J 9 bases, leaving 23 bases between the germline ends. Germline V gene data show CDR1 as SGDLS and CDR2 as YYNGEE. CDR3 nucleotides: TGTGCCAGCAGTCGGGACTCTGGTGCCTGGGCGGCCCAGTACTTC. It specifies CASSRDSGAWAAQYF.

In this sample, this clonotype turned up a few times. This chain joins TRBV7-9 and TRBJ1-1; D is undetermined. The CDR3 spans 13 residues. Germline CDR1 is SEHNR and CDR2 is FQNEAQ (reference sequence). V was trimmed by 5 bases and J by 4 bases, leaving 11 bases between them. The CDR3 DNA reads as TGTGCCAGCAGCCTCCACGGGAGCACTGAAGCTTTCTTT. Protein sequence: CASSLHGSTEAFF.